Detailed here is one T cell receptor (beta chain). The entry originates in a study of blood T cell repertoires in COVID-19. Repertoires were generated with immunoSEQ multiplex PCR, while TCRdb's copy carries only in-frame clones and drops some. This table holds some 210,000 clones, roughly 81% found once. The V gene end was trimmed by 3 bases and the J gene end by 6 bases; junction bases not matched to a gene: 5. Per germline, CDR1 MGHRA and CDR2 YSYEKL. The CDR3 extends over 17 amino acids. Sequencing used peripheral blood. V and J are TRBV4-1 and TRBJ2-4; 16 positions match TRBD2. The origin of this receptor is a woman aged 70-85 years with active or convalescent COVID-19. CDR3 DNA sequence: TGCGCCAGCAGCCAGGGGACTAGCGGGAGGGCCCTAAACATTCAGTACTTC. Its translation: CASSQGTSGRALNIQYF.